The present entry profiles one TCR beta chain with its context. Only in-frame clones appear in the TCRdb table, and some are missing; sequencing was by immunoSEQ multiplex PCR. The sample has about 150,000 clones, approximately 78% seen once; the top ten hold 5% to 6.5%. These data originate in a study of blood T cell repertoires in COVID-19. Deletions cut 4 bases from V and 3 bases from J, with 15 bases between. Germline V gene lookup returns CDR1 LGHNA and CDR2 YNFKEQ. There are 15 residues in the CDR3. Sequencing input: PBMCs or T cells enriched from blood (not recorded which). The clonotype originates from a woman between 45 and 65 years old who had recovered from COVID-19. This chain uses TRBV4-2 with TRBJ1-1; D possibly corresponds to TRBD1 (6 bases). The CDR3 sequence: CASSPLGGRDTEAFF. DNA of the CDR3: TGTGCCAGCAGCCCCCTAGGGGGAAGGGACACTGAAGCTTTCTTT.